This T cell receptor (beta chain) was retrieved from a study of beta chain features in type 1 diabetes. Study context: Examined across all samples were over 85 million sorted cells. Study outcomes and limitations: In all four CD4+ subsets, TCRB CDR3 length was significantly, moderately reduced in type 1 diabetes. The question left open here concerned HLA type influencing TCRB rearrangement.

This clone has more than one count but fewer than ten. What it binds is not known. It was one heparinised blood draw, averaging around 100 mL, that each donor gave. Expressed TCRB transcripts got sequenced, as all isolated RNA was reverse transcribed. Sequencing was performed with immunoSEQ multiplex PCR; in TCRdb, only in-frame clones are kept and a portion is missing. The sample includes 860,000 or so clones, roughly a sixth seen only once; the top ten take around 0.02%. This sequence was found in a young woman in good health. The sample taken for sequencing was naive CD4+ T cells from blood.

CDR3 region: CASSVDVWASGPDTQYF. The DNA for the CDR3 is TGTGCCAGCAGCGTAGACGTGTGGGCTAGCGGGCCAGATACGCAGTATTTT. V is TRBV9 and J is TRBJ2-3; TRBD2 agrees at 8 bases. The CDR3 contains 17 residues. Germline V gene data show CDR1 as SGDLS and CDR2 as YYNGEE. Trimming removed 0 bases from V and 4 bases from J; junction bases left unmatched: 10. Supplemented by reference TRBV9 and TRBJ2-3, the full variable domain reads DSGVTQTPKHLITATGQRVTLRCSPRSGDLSVYWYQQSLDQGLQFLIQYYNGEERAKGNILERFSAQQFPDLHSELNLSSLELGDSALYFCASSVDVWASGPDTQYFGPGTRLTVL.